These T cell receptor beta chains were read from a single sample in a study of lymphopenia after photon versus proton radiotherapy. The protocol was immunoSEQ multiplex PCR, while the TCRdb copy is restricted to in-frame clones and leaves out a portion. The top ten hold roughly 15% of the sample, which has about 35,000 clones, around nine tenths seen once. The sequences come from peripheral blood, collected from a patient treated with photon-based radiotherapy. The receptor source for this set is a man aged 60 to 69 with cholangiocarcinoma. Both conserved end residues are part of each CDR3. Fields, in order: J gene, V gene, D gene, clone size, CDR3 protein, CDR3 DNA. D genes are given only for firm matches. Some rows have no size entry. The others give once, few or many, or a class for an expanded clone.

J: TRBJ2-2; V: TRBV14; D: -; size: -; CDR3: CASSHFGTVNTGELFF; DNA: TGTGCCAGCAGCCATTTTGGGACGGTGAACACCGGGGAGCTGTTTTTT
J: TRBJ2-5; V: TRBV18; D: -; size: once; CDR3: CASSRPGTLQETQYF; DNA: TGTGCCAGCTCACGACCCGGGACTCTCCAAGAGACCCAGTACTTC
J: TRBJ2-3; V: TRBV7-2; D: TRBD1; size: -; CDR3: CASSLRTGPDTQYF; DNA: TGTGCCAGCAGCTTGAGGACAGGTCCAGATACGCAGTATTTT
J: TRBJ2-2; V: TRBV6-1; D: TRBD1; size: -; CDR3: CASRVDRGWTGELFF; DNA: TGTGCCAGCAGAGTCGACAGGGGTTGGACCGGGGAGCTGTTTTTT
J: TRBJ2-5; V: TRBV18; D: -; size: -; CDR3: CASSPLSLSDVGETQYF; DNA: TGTGCCAGCTCACCACTTAGTCTAAGCGACGTGGGAGAGACCCAGTACTTC
J: TRBJ1-4; V: TRBV5-1; D: TRBD1; size: -; CDR3: CASSFLQGGGNEKLFF; DNA: TGCGCCAGCAGCTTTTTACAGGGGGGCGGTAATGAAAAACTGTTTTTT
J: TRBJ2-2; V: TRBV13; D: -; size: -; CDR3: CASRSTIGGTGTGELFF; DNA: TGTGCCAGCAGATCTACCATAGGGGGAACGGGCACCGGGGAGCTGTTTTTT
J: TRBJ2-2; V: TRBV2; D: -; size: -; CDR3: CASGLLNTGELFF; DNA: TGTGCCAGCGGACTATTGAACACCGGGGAGCTGTTTTTT
J: TRBJ2-2; V: TRBV19; D: -; size: -; CDR3: CASSMGSNTGELFF; DNA: TGTGCCAGTAGTATGGGTTCGAACACCGGGGAGCTGTTTTTT
J: TRBJ2-7; V: TRBV5-5; D: TRBD1; size: -; CDR3: CASTWTGDYEQYF; DNA: TGTGCCAGCACATGGACAGGGGACTACGAGCAGTACTTC
J: TRBJ1-2; V: TRBV25-1; D: -; size: -; CDR3: CASSEWAVGDYGYTF; DNA: TGTGCCAGCAGTGAATGGGCGGTGGGGGACTATGGCTACACCTTC
J: TRBJ1-4; V: TRBV14; D: -; size: -; CDR3: CASSQGSGTNEKLFF; DNA: TGTGCCAGCAGCCAAGGAAGTGGGACTAATGAAAAACTGTTTTTT
J: TRBJ2-7; V: TRBV5-1; D: -; size: once; CDR3: CASSSLTMASYEQYF; DNA: TGCGCCAGCAGCTCACTCACGATGGCGTCCTACGAGCAGTACTTC
J: TRBJ2-7; V: TRBV6-5; D: TRBD2; size: -; CDR3: CASSYSHGGGYEQYF; DNA: TGTGCCAGCAGTTACTCCCACGGGGGGGGATACGAGCAGTACTTC
J: TRBJ2-3; V: TRBV28; D: -; size: -; CDR3: CASSLNWGVLIPDTQYF; DNA: TGTGCCAGCAGTTTGAATTGGGGGGTTTTAATTCCAGATACGCAGTATTTT
J: TRBJ1-5; V: TRBV4-1; D: -; size: -; CDR3: CASSRSPGANQPQHF; DNA: TGCGCCAGCAGCCGAAGCCCGGGGGCCAATCAGCCCCAGCATTTT
J: TRBJ1-5; V: TRBV19; D: TRBD1; size: -; CDR3: CASSIAGQGEQPQHF; DNA: TGTGCCAGTAGTATAGCGGGACAGGGAGAACAGCCCCAGCATTTT
J: TRBJ2-5; V: TRBV4-1; D: -; size: -; CDR3: CASSQGTYQETQYF; DNA: TGCGCCAGCAGCCAAGGGACTTACCAAGAGACCCAGTACTTC
J: TRBJ2-7; V: TRBV2; D: -; size: once; CDR3: CASKRGDTPYEQYF; DNA: TGTGCCAGCAAACGAGGGGATACCCCCTACGAGCAGTACTTC
J: TRBJ2-1; V: TRBV19; D: TRBD2; size: -; CDR3: CASSPLPGLASNEQFF; DNA: TGTGCCAGTAGTCCGTTGCCGGGACTAGCGTCCAATGAGCAGTTCTTC
J: TRBJ1-2; V: TRBV13; D: -; size: once; CDR3: CASSPGTTDYTF; DNA: TGTGCCAGCAGCCCCGGGACAACTGACTACACCTTC
J: TRBJ2-1; V: TRBV20-1; D: -; size: once; CDR3: CSAAGKSREFF; DNA: TGCAGTGCTGCCGGAAAAAGTAGGGAGTTCTTC
J: TRBJ1-5; V: TRBV28; D: -; size: -; CDR3: CASSQGFQPQHF; DNA: TGTGCCAGCAGTCAGGGGTTTCAGCCCCAGCATTTT
J: TRBJ2-7; V: TRBV7-2; D: -; size: -; CDR3: CASSLDTGTYEQYF; DNA: TGTGCCAGCAGCTTAGATACAGGGACGTACGAGCAGTACTTC
J: TRBJ2-1; V: TRBV7-8; D: -; size: -; CDR3: CASGLFGYGSVNEQFF; DNA: TGTGCCAGCGGTTTATTTGGGTACGGGAGCGTAAATGAGCAGTTCTTC
J: TRBJ2-1; V: TRBV29-1; D: -; size: once; CDR3: CSVEDRSGLDHNEQFF; DNA: TGCAGCGTTGAAGATCGATCAGGGTTAGATCACAATGAGCAGTTCTTC
J: TRBJ1-2; V: TRBV7-9; D: TRBD1; size: -; CDR3: CASSFMGLGQGGDYGYTF; DNA: TGTGCCAGCAGCTTTATGGGTCTCGGACAGGGTGGGGACTATGGCTACACCTTC
J: TRBJ1-2; V: TRBV2; D: -; size: few; CDR3: CASSSEGYGYTF; DNA: TGTGCCAGCAGCTCAGAGGGCTATGGCTACACCTTC
J: TRBJ1-4; V: TRBV6-5; D: TRBD1; size: -; CDR3: CASSSRTGTTNEKLFF; DNA: TGTGCCAGCAGTTCCCGGACAGGGACAACTAATGAAAAACTGTTTTTT
J: TRBJ1-3; V: TRBV28; D: TRBD1; size: few; CDR3: CASRKDRVVSGNTIYF; DNA: TGTGCCAGCAGAAAAGACAGGGTAGTCTCTGGAAACACCATATATTTT
J: TRBJ2-1; V: TRBV11-3; D: TRBD2; size: -; CDR3: CASSFGTSGAQQFF; DNA: TGTGCCAGCAGCTTCGGGACTAGCGGCGCCCAGCAGTTCTTC
J: TRBJ2-3; V: TRBV9; D: -; size: few; CDR3: CASSAPGVTDTQYF; DNA: TGTGCCAGCAGCGCCCCGGGTGTCACAGATACGCAGTATTTT
J: TRBJ2-1; V: TRBV9; D: TRBD2; size: -; CDR3: CASSVGLAGGPGHNEQFF; DNA: TGTGCCAGCAGCGTAGGACTAGCGGGAGGGCCGGGCCACAATGAGCAGTTCTTC
J: TRBJ1-5; V: TRBV7-6; D: TRBD1; size: -; CDR3: CASSLVGRGNEPQHF; DNA: TGTGCCAGCAGCTTAGTAGGCAGGGGGAACGAACCCCAGCATTTT
J: TRBJ2-1; V: TRBV16; D: TRBD2; size: -; CDR3: CASSQSRGLAGFNEQFF; DNA: TGTGCCAGCAGCCAATCACGGGGACTAGCGGGGTTCAATGAGCAGTTCTTC
J: TRBJ2-2; V: TRBV6-5; D: -; size: -; CDR3: CASTTSLGPGELFF; DNA: TGTGCCAGCACAACGAGTCTCGGTCCCGGGGAGCTGTTTTTT